The entry below gives a single T cell receptor (beta chain) sequence along with its context. TCR beta CDR3 regions were amplified from RNA transcripts. First-round RT-PCR targeting the TCR CDR3 was performed with the HTBI primer set. A single record per CDR3 protein comes from TCRdb applying MiXCR to the multiplex PCR reads. Of 750,000 to 950,000 distinct CDR3 sequences listed, around 39% are singletons. The data are from a study of T cells in Graves' hyperthyroidism and ophthalmopathy. V trimming: 4 bases; J trimming: 4 bases; junction bases outside the gene matches: 5. The germline CDR1 and CDR2 sequences are LNHDA and SQIVND (reference sequence). The CDR3 extends over 14 amino acids.

This rearrangement joins TRBV19 to TRBJ1-1; 8 nucleotides match TRBD1. The sequence derives from a man younger than 30 with Graves' hyperthyroidism. The sequencing input was blood. In nucleotides, the CDR3 is TGTGCCAGTAGTACCGAACAGGGGGTCACTGAAGCTTTCTTT. Its translation is CASSTEQGVTEAFF.